These T cell receptor beta chains were read from a single sample in a study of breast tumors, draining lymph nodes, adjacent tissues. TCRdb re-analysed the multiplex PCR reads in MiXCR, keeping a single row per CDR3 protein. The sample carries approximately 200,000 distinct CDR3 sequences, around a third recorded once. Sequenced material: axillary lymph node tissue. The source is a female donor with breast cancer. Some clones in this sample may be carry-over from other donors' samples. Each CDR3 is given with its conserved first and last residue. The D gene is left open where the match is weak. The size of a clone is reported for some rows only, either as once, few or many, or as a class for expanded clones.

J: TRBJ2-5
size: -
D: -
V: TRBV15
CDR3: CATSSDRLGAGETQYF
DNA: TGTGCCACCAGCAGTGACAGGTTAGGGGCTGGGGAGACCCAGTACTTC

J: TRBJ2-3
size: -
D: TRBD2
V: TRBV20-1
CDR3: CSARDPGRGTTGTQYF
DNA: TGCAGTGCTAGAGATCCCGGGCGGGGGACCACAGGTACGCAGTATTTT

J: TRBJ1-6
size: -
D: TRBD1
V: TRBV7-2
CDR3: CASSPRGNGSPLHF
DNA: TGTGCCAGCAGCCCCAGGGGGAATGGTTCACCCCTCCACTTT

J: TRBJ1-5
size: many
D: TRBD1
V: TRBV10-3
CDR3: CAIAEGGSGNQPQHF
DNA: TGTGCCATCGCAGAAGGGGGCAGTGGCAATCAGCCCCAGCATTTT

J: TRBJ2-1
size: many
D: TRBD1
V: TRBV19
CDR3: CASRSQGARDEQFF
DNA: TGTGCCAGTAGGTCCCAGGGGGCGCGAGATGAGCAGTTCTTC

J: TRBJ2-1
size: many
D: -
V: TRBV6-1
CDR3: CASSAINEQFF
DNA: TGTGCCAGCAGTGCCATCAATGAGCAGTTCTTC

J: TRBJ1-3
size: -
D: -
V: TRBV7-8
CDR3: CASSPCRWTGDTIYF
DNA: TGTGCCAGCAGCCCTTGTAGGTGGACTGGAGACACCATATATTTT

J: TRBJ2-6
size: -
D: -
V: TRBV6-6
CDR3: CASSHGPGVGANVLTF
DNA: TGTGCCAGCAGTCACGGCCCGGGGGTCGGGGCCAACGTCCTGACTTTC

J: TRBJ1-2
size: many
D: TRBD1
V: TRBV20-1
CDR3: CSASLDRGPNYGYTF
DNA: TGCAGTGCTAGCCTGGACAGGGGGCCTAACTATGGCTACACCTTC

J: TRBJ2-1
size: many
D: -
V: TRBV5-4
CDR3: CASSWSSGKYNEQFF
DNA: TGTGCCAGCAGCTGGAGTAGCGGTAAATACAATGAGCAGTTCTTC

J: TRBJ2-5
size: many
D: -
V: TRBV7-2
CDR3: CASSLFQETQYF
DNA: TGTGCCAGCAGCCTGTTCCAAGAGACCCAGTACTTC

J: TRBJ1-3
size: many
D: TRBD1
V: TRBV11-2
CDR3: CASSQRTGGRNTIYF
DNA: TGTGCCAGCAGCCAACGGACAGGGGGCAGAAACACCATATATTTT

J: TRBJ2-2
size: -
D: -
V: TRBV24-1
CDR3: CATGRGAYGELFF
DNA: TGTGCCACCGGCAGGGGGGCCTACGGGGAGCTGTTTTTT

J: TRBJ1-4
size: many
D: TRBD1
V: TRBV6-6
CDR3: CASSYVEGASEKLFF
DNA: TGTGCCAGCAGTTACGTTGAGGGGGCATCTGAAAAACTGTTTTTT

J: TRBJ2-3
size: many
D: TRBD2
V: TRBV24-1
CDR3: CATSDFEREGTDTQYF
DNA: TGTGCCACCAGTGATTTCGAGCGGGAGGGCACAGATACGCAGTATTTT

J: TRBJ1-2
size: once
D: -
V: TRBV2
CDR3: CASRGGYSGNTF
DNA: TGTGCCAGCAGAGGAGGCTACTCTGGAAACACCTTC

J: TRBJ2-4
size: -
D: -
V: TRBV7-3
CDR3: CASSPSGWGPTNIQYF
DNA: TGTGCCAGCAGCCCATCGGGCTGGGGACCCACAAACATTCAGTACTTC

J: TRBJ2-7
size: -
D: -
V: TRBV20-1
CDR3: CSATSSSYEQYF
DNA: TGCAGTGCGACTTCGAGCTCCTACGAGCAGTACTTC

J: TRBJ2-7
size: many
D: -
V: TRBV28
CDR3: CASSLVAGYEQYF
DNA: TGTGCCAGCAGTTTGGTGGCAGGCTACGAGCAGTACTTC

J: TRBJ2-5
size: many
D: TRBD2
V: TRBV5-1
CDR3: CASSRPASGGEETQYF
DNA: TGCGCCAGCAGCCGCCCGGCTAGCGGCGGGGAAGAGACCCAGTACTTC

J: TRBJ2-1
size: many
D: -
V: TRBV6-4
CDR3: CASSANSEEHEQFF
DNA: TGTGCCAGCAGTGCAAACTCGGAGGAGCATGAGCAGTTCTTC

J: TRBJ2-1
size: few
D: -
V: TRBV9
CDR3: CASSIGPDPDEQFF
DNA: TGTGCCAGCAGCATAGGCCCTGACCCGGATGAGCAGTTCTTC

J: TRBJ1-2
size: -
D: TRBD1
V: TRBV6-5
CDR3: CASSYSLQGRIGYTF
DNA: TGTGCCAGCAGTTACTCGTTACAGGGGAGGATTGGCTACACCTTC

J: TRBJ2-5
size: many
D: TRBD1
V: TRBV5-1
CDR3: CASSLFSGGDTQYF
DNA: TGCGCCAGCAGCTTGTTTTCAGGGGGCGACACCCAGTACTTC

J: TRBJ2-5
size: many
D: TRBD2
V: TRBV7-8
CDR3: CASSRRASGGDPQETQYF
DNA: TGTGCCAGCAGCCGGCGGGCTAGCGGGGGGGACCCCCAAGAGACCCAGTACTTC

J: TRBJ1-1
size: -
D: -
V: TRBV15
CDR3: CATSSRGGSTEALF
DNA: TGTGCCACCAGCAGTAGGGGGGGAAGCACTGAAGCTCTCTTT

J: TRBJ1-3
size: many
D: TRBD1
V: TRBV4-2
CDR3: CASSQSAGGLGNTIYF
DNA: TGTGCCAGCAGCCAATCCGCAGGGGGCCTGGGAAACACCATATATTTT

J: TRBJ1-3
size: -
D: -
V: TRBV7-2
CDR3: CASSLERYSGNTIYF
DNA: TGTGCCAGCAGCTTAGAAAGATACTCTGGAAACACCATATATTTT

J: TRBJ2-7
size: -
D: TRBD2
V: TRBV12-3/TRBV12-4
CDR3: CASSPSGSHCEQYF
DNA: TGTGCCAGCAGTCCCAGCGGGAGTCACTGCGAGCAGTACTTC

J: TRBJ2-7
size: many
D: TRBD2
V: TRBV5-1
CDR3: CASQLAGVGEQYF
DNA: TGCGCCAGCCAGCTAGCGGGAGTGGGGGAGCAGTACTTC

J: TRBJ2-7
size: once
D: TRBD1
V: TRBV7-2
CDR3: CASSLGSGTGSYEQYF
DNA: TGTGCCAGCAGCTTAGGATCCGGGACAGGCTCCTACGAGCAGTACTTC

J: TRBJ1-5
size: -
D: -
V: TRBV11-2
CDR3: CASTTSGNSGREQPQHF
DNA: TGTGCCAGCACCACGTCGGGAAACTCAGGGAGGGAGCAGCCCCAGCATTTT